This TCR beta chain was profiled in a study of cytomegalovirus exposure and HLA in healthy donors. General study findings and limits: With DRB1 most and HLA-C fewest, TCR association rates differed between HLA loci in a later analysis. Usually a TCR sequence was rare, but some public TCRs were found in many donors.

This clone was detected only once. Its target is not known. Use of 60 Vbeta and 13 Jbeta primers characterized the PCR. The data were produced by immunoSEQ multiplex PCR, yet TCRdb's version contains in-frame clones alone and is incomplete. The sample contains under 100,000 clones, 62% of which appear only once. Material: PBMCs. The receptor was isolated from a woman in her 30s in good health and CMV-seropositive.

The CDR3: CASSQDGATRQYF. The CDR3 bases are TGCGCCAGCAGCCAAGACGGAGCCACTAGGCAGTACTTC. V usage is TRBV4-3 and J usage is TRBJ2-7, with D possibly being TRBD2 (5 bases). In germline, CDR1 is LGHNA, CDR2 YSLEER. The CDR3 has 13 residues. V was shortened by 0 bases and J by 9 bases, with 12 bases between the two germline ends.